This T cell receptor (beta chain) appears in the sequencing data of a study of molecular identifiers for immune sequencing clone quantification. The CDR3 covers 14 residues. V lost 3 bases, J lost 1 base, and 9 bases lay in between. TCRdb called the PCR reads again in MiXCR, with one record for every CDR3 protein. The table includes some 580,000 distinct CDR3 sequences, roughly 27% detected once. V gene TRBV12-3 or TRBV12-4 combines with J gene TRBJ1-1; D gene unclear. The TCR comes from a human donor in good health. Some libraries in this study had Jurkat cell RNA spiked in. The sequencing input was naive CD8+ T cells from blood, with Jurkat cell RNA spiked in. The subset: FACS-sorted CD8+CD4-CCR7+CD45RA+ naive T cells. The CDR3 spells CASSFARSNTEAFF. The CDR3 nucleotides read TGTGCCAGCAGTTTTGCCCGCTCGAACACTGAAGCTTTCTTT.